Each of the 11 T cell receptor beta chains below was sequenced from the same sample in a study of blood T cell repertoires in COVID-19. Assay: immunoSEQ multiplex PCR; the TCRdb copy retains only in-frame clones and omits some. The table has roughly 200,000 clones, approximately 83% seen once. Sequenced: PBMCs or T cells enriched from blood (not recorded which). All receptors derive from a middle-aged woman with acute COVID-19.

The CDR3 spells CSVVGGNAETQYF. The CDR3 DNA sequence: TGCAGCGTTGTGGGGGGGAATGCGGAGACCCAGTACTTC. The rearrangement uses TRBV29-1 and TRBJ2-5; the match to TRBD2 covers 7 bases. In germline, CDR1 is SQVTM, CDR2 ANQGSEA. V shed 4 bases, J shed 5 bases, and the junction held 7 bases outside the gene matches. This CDR3 has 13 amino acids.

The chain joins TRBV18 to TRBJ1-5; 8 positions match TRBD1. The germline gives CDR1 KGHSH, CDR2 LQKENI. This CDR3 is built from 16 residues. V dropped 6 bases and J dropped 6; count of bases not matched to a gene: 13. The CDR3 DNA reads as TGTGCCAGCTCGCTAACAGGGGGAAGGGGGATTCAGCCCCAGCATTTT. Residues: CASSLTGGRGIQPQHF.

This chain uses TRBV5-6 with TRBJ1-6; 9 bases agree with TRBD1. Germline CDR1 reads SGHDT; CDR2 reads YYEEEE. Losses at the gene ends were 5 bases for V and 10 bases for J; bases not matched to a gene: 7. CDR3 length: 14 amino acids. The CDR3 region is CASSSGTGRSPLHF. CDR3 nucleotide sequence: TGTGCCAGCAGTTCCGGGACAGGGCGGTCACCCCTCCACTTT. The whole variable domain, remainder taken from reference TRBV5-6 and TRBJ1-6, is DAGVTQSPTHLIKTRGQQVTLRCSPKSGHDTVSWYQQALGQGPQFIFQYYEEEERQRGNFPDRFSGHQFPNYSSELNVNALLLGDSALYLCASSSGTGRSPLHFGNGTRLTVT.

The chain uses TRBV2 and TRBJ2-7; D perhaps matches TRBD1 (5 bases). CDR1 is SNHLY, CDR2 FYNNEI, per germline. This CDR3 has 11 residues. V lost 6 bases, J lost 6 bases, and 9 bases lay in between. In DNA form, the CDR3 reads TGTGCCAGCAGGGGGCGGAGCGAGCAGTACTTC. This encodes CASRGRSEQYF. Combining the CDR3 with reference TRBV2 and TRBJ2-7 gives the whole variable domain EPEVTQTPSHQVTQMGQEVILRCVPISNHLYFYWYRQILGQKVEFLVSFYNNEISEKSEIFDDQFSVERPDGSNFTLKIRSTKLEDSAMYFCASRGRSEQYFGPGTRLTVT.

This chain links TRBV4-3 with TRBJ2-7, with 8 bases matching TRBD2. V lost 3 bases, J lost 5 bases, and 3 bases stayed unmatched. CDR3 length equals 13 residues. In germline, CDR1 is LGHNA, CDR2 YSLEER. CDR3 DNA sequence: TGCGCCAGCAGCCAGTTTAGCGGGAACGAGCAGTACTTC. Translating gives CASSQFSGNEQYF.

This clone was detected a few times. This chain uses TRBV20-1 with TRBJ1-2; 7 bases align to TRBD1. The CDR3 is 10 residues long. Trimming took 6 bases from V and 9 from J; bases not matched to a gene: 4. The germline V gene encodes CDR1 DFQATT and CDR2 SNEGSKA (reference sequence). DNA for the CDR3: TGCAGTGCCAACAGGGGTAGCTACACCTTC. Amino acids: CSANRGSYTF.

J is TRBJ2-1 and V is TRBV28, with 7 bases fitting TRBD2. V shed 7 bases and J 8 bases; nucleotides not matched to a gene: 8. CDR3 length: 13 residues. CDR1 and CDR2 (germline): MDHEN, SYDVKM. The CDR3 sequence is CASTGGSVDEQFF. The CDR3 DNA reads as TGTGCCAGCACAGGCGGGAGTGTAGATGAGCAGTTCTTC.

The chain carries TRBV7-9 and TRBJ1-5; 8 positions agree with TRBD1. Per germline, CDR1 SEHNR and CDR2 FQNEAQ (reference sequence). The CDR3 loop spans 14 amino acids. With V trimmed by 4 bases and J by 7 bases, 6 bases remained unmatched. The CDR3 DNA sequence: TGTGCCAGCAGCTCTGGACAGGGAGACCAGCCCCAGCATTTT. It encodes CASSSGQGDQPQHF.

This rearrangement joins TRBV19 to TRBJ2-7; tentatively, D is TRBD2 (5 bases). V lost 4 bases, J lost 0 bases, and 13 bases lay in between. CDR1 is LNHDA and CDR2 is SQIVND in the germline V gene (reference sequence). The CDR3 extends over 15 amino acids. DNA of the CDR3: TGTGCCAGTAGTAAGGAGGACGGTAGCTCCTACGAGCAGTACTTC. Residues: CASSKEDGSSYEQYF.

The chain couples TRBV7-6 to TRBJ2-1, with 8 bases identical to TRBD2. CDR1 is SGHVS, CDR2 FNYEAQ, per germline. The CDR3 loop spans 15 amino acids. After removal of 1 base from V and 8 bases from J, the junction contained 7 bases not matched to a gene. CDR3 DNA sequence: TGTGCCAGCAGCTTAGATTCGGGAGGGCCCCATGAGCAGTTCTTC. It translates to CASSLDSGGPHEQFF.

The gene calls are TRBV7-6 and TRBJ2-7; 10 bases map to TRBD2. This CDR3 spans 17 amino acids. V shed 1 base, J shed 5 bases, and the junction held 11 bases outside the gene matches. CDR1 and CDR2 (germline): SGHVS, FNYEAQ. The CDR3 DNA sequence: TGTGCCAGCAGCTTAGGGCGAGCGGGAGGGCCCAAGAACGAGCAGTACTTC. Residues: CASSLGRAGGPKNEQYF.